This T cell receptor (beta chain) was identified during a study of monozygotic twins with inflammatory bowel disease. Researchers isolated total RNA from whole blood without sorting T cells. The CDR3 sequence is 16 residues long. Germline V gene sequence: CDR1 SGHTA, CDR2 FQGNSA. Around 3,600 ng of total RNA went into each TCR library. Both the TCRalpha cDNA and the TCRbeta cDNA were taken through two nested PCRs, lasting roughly 16 and 10 cycles. TCRdb reprocessed the 5' RACE reads, keeping one entry per CDR3 protein, no DNA. Recorded for this sample: around 370,000 distinct CDR3 sequences. The clonotype comes from a human donor with ulcerative colitis or Crohn's disease, or a healthy co-twin of an affected twin (not recorded which). The sequencing sample was made of blood. The chain is built from TRBV7-2 and TRBJ2-5; the TCRdb D gene call, TRBD1, has no DNA to confirm it. The CDR3 reads CASSLARAGAQETQYF. The full variable domain, rest sourced from reference TRBV7-2 and TRBJ2-5, is GAGVSQSPSNKVTEKGKDVELRCDPISGHTALYWYRQSLGQGLEFLIYFQGNSAPDKSGLPSDRFSAERTGGSVSTLTIQRTQQEDSAVYLCASSLARAGAQETQYFGPGTRLLVL.